This entry lists 22 T cell receptor beta chains sequenced from one sample in a study of Graves' ophthalmopathy and Graves' hyperthyroidism. The study amplified TCR beta CDR3 regions using RNA transcripts. Second-round multiplex PCR came after first-round RT-PCR with HTBI primers. Each CDR3 protein gets one entry after TCRdb re-called the multiplex PCR reads with MiXCR. The sample lists about half a million distinct CDR3 sequences; roughly an eighth were seen once. Sequencing was done on a sample of blood. The receptors shown here come from a woman aged 25 to 39 with Graves' ophthalmopathy.

This clonotype was counted ten times or more. The chain is built from TRBV6-5 and TRBJ2-7; TRBD1 agrees at 7 bases. Trimming at V came to 5 bases and at J to 4 bases, leaving 5 bases not matched to a gene. The CDR3 covers 13 residues. Germline loops: CDR1 MNHEY, CDR2 SVGAGI. Here the CDR3 DNA reads TGTGCCAGCAGTCCGGGACAGCTTTACGAGCAGTACTTC. It yields the protein CASSPGQLYEQYF.

There are many counts of this clonotype. A read error may account for a junction end that differs from germline. The V call is TRBV6-4, the J call TRBJ2-1, with 7 nucleotides matching TRBD1. CDR1 and CDR2 (germline): MRHNA, SNTAGT. This CDR3 has 14 residues. The CDR3 region has the DNA TGTACCAGCAGTGAAGGTGACAGGGTTATTGAGCAGTTCTTC. Residues: CTSSEGDRVIEQFF.

This clonotype was counted many times. The rearrangement joins TRBV2 to TRBJ1-2; D is unclear. With 7 bases removed from V and 8 bases from J, the gap between germline ends came to 20 bases. Germline values: CDR1 SNHLY, CDR2 FYNNEI. There are 14 residues in the CDR3. For the CDR3, the DNA is TGTGCCAGCACCCGACTCCTTGGGGTGGACGGCTACACCTTC. Protein: CASTRLLGVDGYTF.

This clonotype was counted at least ten times. The chain has TRBV5-1 and TRBJ2-7; 7 bases match TRBD2. The V gene end was trimmed by 5 bases and the J gene end by 6 bases; junction bases not matched to a gene: 8. The CDR3 has 13 residues. Germline assignment: CDR1 SGHRS and CDR2 YFSETQ. The chain's CDR3 is CASSPGLSFEQYF. In DNA form, the CDR3 reads TGCGCCAGCAGTCCGGGACTAAGTTTCGAGCAGTACTTC.

This clonotype was seen at least ten times. The CDR3 region is CASSTTGTAYEQYF. CDR3 DNA: TGTGCCAGCAGTACCACCGGGACAGCCTACGAGCAGTACTTC. The rearrangement links TRBV28 to TRBJ2-7; 7 positions match TRBD1. This CDR3 has 14 amino acids. Germline V gene data show CDR1 as MDHEN and CDR2 as SYDVKM. The J segment lost 2 bases and the V segment lost 5 bases, leaving 6 bases of the junction unmatched.

Many counts were recorded for this clonotype. The chain has TRBV12-3 or TRBV12-4 and TRBJ1-2, with 7 bases fitting TRBD1. The V and J ends lost 7 bases and 0 bases, in that order; junction bases with no gene match: 11. The CDR3 covers 16 residues. This chain's CDR3 is CASTPYGQEANYGYTF. CDR3 sequence (DNA): TGTGCCAGCACCCCGTACGGACAGGAGGCTAACTATGGCTACACCTTC.

This clonotype was observed a few times. The gene calls are TRBV3-1 and TRBJ2-5; D is unresolved. The germline V gene encodes CDR1 LGHDT and CDR2 YNNKEL (reference sequence). V was cut by 9 bases and J by 5 bases, with 13 bases left in between. The CDR3 runs to 12 residues. The CDR3 region has the DNA TGTGCCAGTAAAGGCGTAAGGGAGACCCAGTACTTC. This gives the protein CASKGVRETQYF.

This clonotype was detected many times. J is TRBJ2-2 and V is TRBV10-3; no clear D. CDR1 is ENHRY, CDR2 SYGVKD, per germline. V was cut by 2 bases and J by 3 bases, with 4 bases left in between. This CDR3 is 13 amino acids long. In nucleotides, the CDR3 is TGTGCCATCAGTGAGCGCGACACCGGGGAGCTGTTTTTT. Protein: CAISERDTGELFF.

This clonotype has a count of ten or more. The chain carries TRBV7-2 and TRBJ2-5; D gene unclear. The CDR3 is 14 residues long. Deletions cut 3 bases from V and 2 bases from J, with 10 bases between. The V gene's germline CDR1 is SGHTA and CDR2 FQGNSA. DNA for the CDR3: TGTGCCAGCAGCTTGTCTAGATGGCAAGAGACCCAGTACTTC. It encodes CASSLSRWQETQYF.

This clonotype has at least ten counts. The V call is TRBV7-9, the J call TRBJ1-2; 9 positions match TRBD1. Trimming cost V 5 bases and J 5 bases; bases outside gene matches: 6. The CDR3 has 14 amino acids. The germline V gene has CDR1 SEHNR and CDR2 FQNEAQ (reference sequence). The CDR3, as DNA: TGTGCCAGCAGCCCCTATGGACAGGGGTATGGCTACACCTTC. Translation: CASSPYGQGYGYTF.

This chain links TRBV9 with TRBJ1-2, with unresolved D. There are 15 residues in the CDR3. Trimming shortened V by 3 bases and J by 4 bases, and 16 bases separated the two germline ends. The V gene's germline CDR1 is SGDLS and CDR2 YYNGEE. The CDR3 DNA sequence: TGTGCCAGCAGCGCCGCTTTCGAGGGCGGCTATGGCTACACCTTC. It encodes CASSAAFEGGYGYTF. Together with reference TRBV9 and TRBJ1-2, the CDR3 gives the full variable domain: DSGVTQTPKHLITATGQRVTLRCSPRSGDLSVYWYQQSLDQGLQFLIQYYNGEERAKGNILERFSAQQFPDLHSELNLSSLELGDSALYFCASSAAFEGGYGYTFGSGTRLTVV.

This clonotype turned up a few times. CDR3 sequence reads: CATRRSTYEQYF. The DNA of the CDR3 is TGTGCCACCCGAAGGTCAACCTACGAGCAGTACTTC. The rearrangement joins TRBV11-2 to TRBJ2-7; D call uncertain. Germline values: CDR1 SGHAT, CDR2 FQNNGV. CDR3 size: 12 residues. The V gene lost 10 bases and the J gene lost 2 bases, with 12 bases spanning the gap.

The chain uses TRBV18 and TRBJ1-2, with 7 bases lining up with TRBD1. This CDR3 contains 17 residues. The germline V gene has CDR1 KGHSH and CDR2 LQKENI. V was pared by 3 bases and J by 4 bases, with 14 bases of the junction left unmatched. CDR3 in amino acids: CASSPPQTGRMPYGYTF. The CDR3 nucleotides read TGTGCCAGCTCACCCCCCCAGACAGGGAGGATGCCCTATGGCTACACCTTC.

The table lists this clonotype with many counts. The chain carries TRBV2 and TRBJ2-3; tentative D call: TRBD1 (7 bases). This CDR3 has 16 amino acids. Per germline, CDR1 SNHLY and CDR2 FYNNEI. Trimming left V 5 bases short and J 3 bases short, with 18 bases between. The CDR3 sequence: CASSPTPAGGTDTQYF. As DNA, the CDR3 is TGTGCCAGCAGTCCTACCCCCGCAGGGGGGACAGATACGCAGTATTTT.

The table lists this clonotype with many counts. The V gene is TRBV28, the J gene TRBJ1-5; 9 bases map to TRBD1. J was trimmed by 5 bases and V by 4 bases; bases with no gene match: 24. The length of the CDR3 is 21 residues. Germline CDR1 is MDHEN and CDR2 is SYDVKM. CDR3: CASSSMPVVGQGTFSHQPQHF. CDR3 sequence (DNA): TGTGCCAGCAGTTCCATGCCCGTGGTCGGACAGGGGACCTTTTCTCATCAGCCCCAGCATTTT. The variable domain in full, completed from reference TRBV28 and TRBJ1-5, reads DVKVTQSSRYLVKRTGEKVFLECVQDMDHENMFWYRQDPGLGLRLIYFSYDVKMKEKGDIPEGYSVSREKKERFSLILESASTNQTSMYLCASSSMPVVGQGTFSHQPQHFGDGTRLSIL.

This clonotype was seen many times. The chain is built from TRBV6-1 and TRBJ2-5, with D possibly matching TRBD2 (5 bases). The V end lost 2 bases, the J end lost 5 bases, and 12 bases lay between the germline ends. This CDR3 spans 14 amino acids. Germline loops: CDR1 MNHNS, CDR2 SASEGT. CDR3 loop: CASSETQRAETQYF. The CDR3 nucleotides are TGTGCCAGCAGTGAAACTCAGAGGGCGGAGACCCAGTACTTC.

As concerns this clonotype: Relative to the germline gene, one junction end is altered; a read error may explain this. The chain is built from TRBV27 and TRBJ2-4; D is unresolved. The CDR3 spans 16 residues. Germline V gives CDR1 MNHEY, CDR2 SMNVEV (reference sequence). CDR3 protein: CASSFGRVSQENIKYF. The CDR3 coding sequence is TGTGCCAGCAGTTTTGGTAGAGTTAGCCAAGAAAACATTAAGTACTTC.

There are many counts of this clonotype. This sequence joins TRBV12-3 or TRBV12-4 and TRBJ2-7; D might be TRBD1 (5 bases). Deletions cut 3 bases from V and 3 bases from J, with 12 bases between. The CDR3 is 14 residues long. CDR3 region: CASSFLRDSYEQYF. In nucleotides, the CDR3 is TGTGCCAGCAGTTTTCTCAGAGACAGCTACGAGCAGTACTTC.

This clonotype was observed many times. This chain joins TRBV28 and TRBJ1-2, with 7 bases matching TRBD1. The CDR3 loop spans 13 amino acids. Trimming at V came to 9 bases and at J to 0 bases, leaving 4 bases not matched to a gene. Germline values: CDR1 MDHEN, CDR2 SYDVKM. The CDR3 sequence is CASFGTANYGYTF. DNA of the CDR3: TGTGCCAGTTTTGGGACAGCTAACTATGGCTACACCTTC.

There are many counts of this clonotype. At one boundary the junction diverges from the germline segment, which might be a read error. This rearrangement joins TRBV12-3 or TRBV12-4 to TRBJ2-2, with 7 bases identical to TRBD1. The CDR3 has 15 residues. The CDR3 DNA follows: TGTGCCAGCAGTTTAAACCGAGGGGGCACCCGGGAGCTGTTTTTT. Encoded protein: CASSLNRGGTRELFF.

This clonotype was seen many times. This chain uses TRBV6-1 with TRBJ1-1; TRBD1 matches 7 bases. CDR1 is MNHNS, CDR2 SASEGT, per germline. This CDR3 region has 14 residues. V dropped 3 bases and J dropped 6; count of bases not matched to a gene: 7. CDR3 nucleotides: TGTGCCAGCAGTGAGTTTGGAGGGACAGCTGAAGCTTTCTTT. This translates into CASSEFGGTAEAFF.

This clonotype has a count of ten or more. The chain couples TRBV6-1 to TRBJ2-2; no definite D call. The length of the CDR3 is 12 residues. Trimming cost V 6 bases and J 5 bases, with 7 bases left between them. CDR1 is MNHNS, CDR2 SASEGT, per germline. The CDR3 sequence is CASSTTTGELFF. Here the CDR3 DNA reads TGTGCCAGCAGCACAACGACCGGGGAGCTGTTTTTT.